This T cell receptor beta chain was identified during a study of T cell repertoires in ileal Crohn's disease. General study points: Sorted CD8 T cells held more high-frequency clones than CD4.

This CDR3 region has 19 residues. Trimming cost V 0 bases and J 2 bases, with 21 bases left between them. The germline V gene has CDR1 SGHRS and CDR2 YFSETQ. With respect to this clone: Its antigen is unknown.

Method: immunoSEQ multiplex PCR; TCRdb's copy keeps in-frame clones and lacks some. The repertoire consists of approximately 15,000 clones, with 80% occurring once and the leading ten covering around 4%. This sequence joins TRBV5-1 and TRBJ1-3; D ambiguous. The source is an adult with Crohn's disease. The sequenced material came from ileal tissue. CDR3 in DNA: TGCGCCAGCAGCTTGGTCTCGGCAGCCAACCTACAGCCTGGAAACACCATATATTTT. Translating it yields CASSLVSAANLQPGNTIYF. The full variable domain, in which reference TRBV5-1 and TRBJ1-3 provide the parts outside the CDR3, is KAGVTQTPRYLIKTRGQQVTLSCSPISGHRSVSWYQQTPGQGLQFLFEYFSETQRNKGNFPGRFSGRQFSNSRSEMNVSTLELGDSALYLCASSLVSAANLQPGNTIYFGEGSWLTVV.